This T cell receptor beta chain comes out of a study of blood T cells in healthy people across ages. In germline, CDR1 is LGHNA, CDR2 YNFKEQ. The CDR3 has 15 amino acids. The V and J ends lost 1 base and 8 bases respectively, with 14 bases between them. The second PCR ran 7 to 11 cycles with a sample-barcoded 5' primer and J-beta primers. Each CDR3 protein is one row after TCRdb ran MiXCR on the 5' RACE reads. The sample records roughly 680,000 distinct CDR3 sequences, around 21% being singletons. This clonotype has more than one count but fewer than ten. The clonotype was recovered from a man between 65 and 85 years old in good health. Sequenced: blood. V gene TRBV4-2 combines with J gene TRBJ1-4, with D maybe TRBD1 (6 bases). The CDR3 spells CASSQVWGREEKLFF. CDR3 bases: TGTGCCAGCAGCCAAGTGTGGGGGCGCGAAGAAAAACTGTTTTTT.